This TCR beta chain was captured by sequencing in a study of T cell responses to AZD1222 COVID-19 vaccine. This CDR3 has 15 residues. The ends lost 2 bases at V and 5 bases at J; junction bases unmatched: 2. Germline V lookup: CDR1 LGHDT, CDR2 YNNKEL (reference sequence). Data came from immunoSEQ multiplex PCR; TCRdb stores just in-frame clones and leaves some out. Among some 90,000 clones, nearly 90% were seen once, and the ten largest hold approximately 1.5%. The specimen comprised peripheral blood, sampled on day 0 of AZD1222 vaccination. V gene TRBV3-1 (or the pseudogene TRBV3-2) combines with J gene TRBJ2-3; TRBD2 matches 12 bases. This clonotype originated in an adult in good health. CDR3 nucleotides: TGTGCCAGCAGCCAAACACTAGCGGGAGGAGATACGCAGTATTTT. Protein product: CASSQTLAGGDTQYF.